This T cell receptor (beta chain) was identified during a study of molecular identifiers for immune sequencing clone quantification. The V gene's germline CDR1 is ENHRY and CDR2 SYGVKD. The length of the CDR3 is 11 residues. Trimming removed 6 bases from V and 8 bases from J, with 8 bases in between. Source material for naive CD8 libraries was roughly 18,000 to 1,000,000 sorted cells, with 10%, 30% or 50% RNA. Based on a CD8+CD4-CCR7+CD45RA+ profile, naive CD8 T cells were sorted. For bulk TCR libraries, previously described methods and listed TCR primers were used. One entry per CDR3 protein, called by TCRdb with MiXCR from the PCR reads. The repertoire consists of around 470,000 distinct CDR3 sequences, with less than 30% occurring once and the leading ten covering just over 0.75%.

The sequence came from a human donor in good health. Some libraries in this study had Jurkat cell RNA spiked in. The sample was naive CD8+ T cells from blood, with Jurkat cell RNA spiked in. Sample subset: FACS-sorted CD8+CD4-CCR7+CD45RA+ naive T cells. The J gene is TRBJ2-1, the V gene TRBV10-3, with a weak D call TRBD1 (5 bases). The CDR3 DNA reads TGTGCCATCAGCGAGACAGATGAGCAGTTCTTC. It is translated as CAISETDEQFF.